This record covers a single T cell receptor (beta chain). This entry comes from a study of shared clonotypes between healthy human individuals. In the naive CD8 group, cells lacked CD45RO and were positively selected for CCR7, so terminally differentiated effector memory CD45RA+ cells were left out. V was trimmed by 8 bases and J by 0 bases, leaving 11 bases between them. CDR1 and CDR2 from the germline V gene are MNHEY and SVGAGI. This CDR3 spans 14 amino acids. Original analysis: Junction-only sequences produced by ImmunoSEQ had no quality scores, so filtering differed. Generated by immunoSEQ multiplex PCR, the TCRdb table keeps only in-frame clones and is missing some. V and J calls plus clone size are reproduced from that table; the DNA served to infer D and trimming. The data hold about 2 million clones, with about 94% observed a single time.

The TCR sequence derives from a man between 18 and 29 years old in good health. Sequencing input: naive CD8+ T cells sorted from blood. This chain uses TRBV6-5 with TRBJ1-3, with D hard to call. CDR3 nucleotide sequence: TGTGCCAGCTCAGGACTGCACTCTGGAAACACCATATATTTT. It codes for CASSGLHSGNTIYF.